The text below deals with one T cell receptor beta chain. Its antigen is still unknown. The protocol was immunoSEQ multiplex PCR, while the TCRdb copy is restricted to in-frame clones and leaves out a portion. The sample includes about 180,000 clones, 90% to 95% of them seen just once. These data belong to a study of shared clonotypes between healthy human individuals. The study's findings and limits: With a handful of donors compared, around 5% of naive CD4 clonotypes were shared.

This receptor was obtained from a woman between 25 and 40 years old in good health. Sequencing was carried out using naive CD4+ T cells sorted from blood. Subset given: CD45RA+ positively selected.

In nucleotides, the CDR3 is TGTGCCAGCAGAGGGACCACTTTGGGGAATCAGCCCCAGCATTTT. The encoded protein is CASRGTTLGNQPQHF. The chain joins TRBV6-1 to TRBJ1-5, with D tentatively TRBD1 (5 bases). V dropped 6 bases and J dropped 4 bases, with 16 bases sitting between them. Germline CDR1 MNHNS, CDR2 SASEGT. The CDR3 loop spans 15 amino acids.